This entry describes one T cell receptor (beta chain). Its target is unknown. One junction end does not reproduce the germline sequence, and a read error may be involved. It was through 5'RACE template switching that TCR cDNA was made, with a universal primer site and UMIs added. TCRdb used MiXCR to reprocess the 5' RACE reads, holding one entry per CDR3 protein. The data contain some 290,000 distinct CDR3 sequences, over 8.5% of them singletons. This specimen belongs to a study of T cells after yellow fever vaccination. Background on the study: Preparation of the low-cell-number fractions used SMART-Seq v4 Ultra Low Input. Findings and caveats of the study: The secondary response was weaker but peaked faster, day 5 versus 15.

The CDR3 sequence is 13 residues long. Germline CDR1 reads SGHTA; CDR2 reads FQGTGA. The specimen comprised CD4+ T cells sorted from PBMCs, sampled 45 days after the yellow fever booster vaccination. The chain uses TRBV7-3 and TRBJ2-1; the D call may be TRBD1 or TRBD2 (5 bases each). This TCR was sampled from a man in his late teens or twenties who received the YFV17D yellow fever vaccine. CDR3 coding DNA: TGTGCCAGCCGCTTAAGAGGGGTAAATGAGCAGTTCTTC. Residues: CASRLRGVNEQFF.